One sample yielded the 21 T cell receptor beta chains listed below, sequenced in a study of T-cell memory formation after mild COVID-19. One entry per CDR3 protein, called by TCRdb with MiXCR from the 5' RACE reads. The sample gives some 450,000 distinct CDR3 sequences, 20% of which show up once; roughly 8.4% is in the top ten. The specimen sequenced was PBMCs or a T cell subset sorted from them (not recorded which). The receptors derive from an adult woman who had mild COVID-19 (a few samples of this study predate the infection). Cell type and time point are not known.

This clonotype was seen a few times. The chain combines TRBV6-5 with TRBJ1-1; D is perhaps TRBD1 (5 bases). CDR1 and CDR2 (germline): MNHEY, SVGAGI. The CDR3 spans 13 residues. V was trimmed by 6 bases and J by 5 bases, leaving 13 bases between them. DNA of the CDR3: TGTGCCAGCAGGTGGGGGTATTCGACTGAAGCTTTCTTT. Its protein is CASRWGYSTEAFF.

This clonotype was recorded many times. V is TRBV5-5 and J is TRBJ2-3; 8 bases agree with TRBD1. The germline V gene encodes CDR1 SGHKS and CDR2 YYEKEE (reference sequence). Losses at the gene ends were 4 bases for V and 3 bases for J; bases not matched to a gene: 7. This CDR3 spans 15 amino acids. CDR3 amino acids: CASSTRQGTTDTQYF. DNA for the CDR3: TGTGCCAGCAGCACCAGACAGGGGACTACAGATACGCAGTATTTT.

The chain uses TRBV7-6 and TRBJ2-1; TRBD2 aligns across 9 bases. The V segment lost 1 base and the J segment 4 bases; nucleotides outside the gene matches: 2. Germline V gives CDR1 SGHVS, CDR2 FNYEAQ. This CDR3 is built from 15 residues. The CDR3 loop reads CASSLVTSGYNEQFF. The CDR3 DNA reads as TGTGCCAGCAGCTTAGTGACTAGCGGTTACAATGAGCAGTTCTTC.

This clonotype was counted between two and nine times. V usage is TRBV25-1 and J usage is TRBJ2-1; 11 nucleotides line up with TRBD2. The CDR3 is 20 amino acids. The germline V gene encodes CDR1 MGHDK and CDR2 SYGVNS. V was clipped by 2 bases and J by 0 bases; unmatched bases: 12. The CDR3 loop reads CASSETGGLAGKSSYNEQFF. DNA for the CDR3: TGTGCCAGCAGTGAAACCGGAGGACTAGCGGGTAAGAGCTCCTACAATGAGCAGTTCTTC. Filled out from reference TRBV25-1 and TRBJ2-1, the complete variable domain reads EADIYQTPRYLVIGTGKKITLECSQTMGHDKMYWYQQDPGMELHLIHYSYGVNSTEKGDLSSESTVSRIRTEHFPLTLESARPSHTSQYLCASSETGGLAGKSSYNEQFFGPGTRLTVL.

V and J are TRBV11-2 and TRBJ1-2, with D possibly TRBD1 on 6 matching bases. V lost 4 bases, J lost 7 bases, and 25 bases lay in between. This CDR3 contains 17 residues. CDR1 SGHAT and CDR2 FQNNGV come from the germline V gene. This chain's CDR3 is CASSSQSTGHLGGGYTF. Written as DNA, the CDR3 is TGTGCCAGCAGCTCCCAAAGTACGGGACACCTCGGGGGTGGCTACACCTTC.

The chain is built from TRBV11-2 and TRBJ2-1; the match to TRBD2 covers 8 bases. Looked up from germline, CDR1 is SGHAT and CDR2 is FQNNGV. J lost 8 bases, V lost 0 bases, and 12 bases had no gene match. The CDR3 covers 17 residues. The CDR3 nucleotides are TGTGCCAGCAGCTTAGAGGGCTTCGGCGGGAGGTTGGATGAGCAGTTCTTC. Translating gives CASSLEGFGGRLDEQFF.

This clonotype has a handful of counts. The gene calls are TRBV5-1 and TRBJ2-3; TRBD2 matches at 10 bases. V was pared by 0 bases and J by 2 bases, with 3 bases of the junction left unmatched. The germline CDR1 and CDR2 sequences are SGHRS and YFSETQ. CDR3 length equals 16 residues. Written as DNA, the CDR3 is TGCGCCAGCAGCTTGGCTAGCGGGGGCCTCACAGATACGCAGTATTTT. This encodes CASSLASGGLTDTQYF.

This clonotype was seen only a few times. CDR3: CAISPLSLGEQYF. Written as DNA, the CDR3 is TGTGCCATCAGTCCCCTGTCGTTAGGCGAGCAGTACTTC. The chain recombines TRBV10-3 with TRBJ2-7; no clear D. V lost 5 bases and J 6 bases, leaving 14 bases between the germline ends. This CDR3 comprises 13 residues. Germline CDR1 reads ENHRY; CDR2 reads SYGVKD.

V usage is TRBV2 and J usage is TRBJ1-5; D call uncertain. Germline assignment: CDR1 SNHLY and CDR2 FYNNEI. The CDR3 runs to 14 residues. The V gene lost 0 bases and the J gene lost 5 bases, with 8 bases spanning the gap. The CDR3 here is CASSEALSDQPQHF. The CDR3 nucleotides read TGTGCCAGCAGTGAAGCGCTTTCGGATCAGCCCCAGCATTTT. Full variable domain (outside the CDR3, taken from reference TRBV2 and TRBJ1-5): EPEVTQTPSHQVTQMGQEVILRCVPISNHLYFYWYRQILGQKVEFLVSFYNNEISEKSEIFDDQFSVERPDGSNFTLKIRSTKLEDSAMYFCASSEALSDQPQHFGDGTRLSIL.

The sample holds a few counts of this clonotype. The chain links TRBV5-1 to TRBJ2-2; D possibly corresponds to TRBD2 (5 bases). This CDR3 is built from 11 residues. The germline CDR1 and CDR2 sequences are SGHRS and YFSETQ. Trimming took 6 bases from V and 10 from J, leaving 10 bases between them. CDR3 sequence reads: CASMSAAELFF. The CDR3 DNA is TGCGCCAGCATGTCAGCGGCGGAGCTGTTTTTT.

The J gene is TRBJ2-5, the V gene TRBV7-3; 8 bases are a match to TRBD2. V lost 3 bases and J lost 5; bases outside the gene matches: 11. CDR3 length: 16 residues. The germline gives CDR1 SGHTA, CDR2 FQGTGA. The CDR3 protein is CASSLGLGPGGETQYF. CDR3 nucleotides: TGTGCCAGCAGCTTGGGCCTCGGACCGGGGGGGGAGACCCAGTACTTC.

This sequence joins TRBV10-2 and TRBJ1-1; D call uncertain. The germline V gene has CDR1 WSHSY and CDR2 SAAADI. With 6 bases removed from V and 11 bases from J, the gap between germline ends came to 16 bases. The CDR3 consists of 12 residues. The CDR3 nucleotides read TGCGCCAGCAGGCCCGACGGGTCTTGGGCTTTCTTT. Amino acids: CASRPDGSWAFF.

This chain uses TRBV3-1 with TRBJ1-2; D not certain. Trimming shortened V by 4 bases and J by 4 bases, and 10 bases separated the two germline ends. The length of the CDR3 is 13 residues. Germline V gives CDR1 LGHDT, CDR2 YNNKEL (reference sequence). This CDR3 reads CASSRVPFYGYTF. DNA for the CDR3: TGTGCCAGCAGCCGGGTGCCATTCTATGGCTACACCTTC.

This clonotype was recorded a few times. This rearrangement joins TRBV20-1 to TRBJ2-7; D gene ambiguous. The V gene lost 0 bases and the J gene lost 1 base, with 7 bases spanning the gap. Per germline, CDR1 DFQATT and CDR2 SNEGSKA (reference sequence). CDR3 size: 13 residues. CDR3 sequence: CSAREGRSYEQYF. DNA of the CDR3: TGCAGTGCTAGAGAGGGCAGGTCCTACGAGCAGTACTTC.

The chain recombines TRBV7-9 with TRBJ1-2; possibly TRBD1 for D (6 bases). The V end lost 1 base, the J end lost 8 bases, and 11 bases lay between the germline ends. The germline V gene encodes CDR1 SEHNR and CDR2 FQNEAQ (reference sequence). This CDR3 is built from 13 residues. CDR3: CASSLEQGGGYTF. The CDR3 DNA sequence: TGTGCCAGCAGCTTAGAACAGGGAGGGGGCTACACCTTC.

Here the CDR3 reads CASSLGRTGSTDTQYF. The CDR3 DNA is TGTGCCAGCAGCTTGGGGCGGACAGGGTCCACAGATACGCAGTATTTT. This sequence joins TRBV5-4 and TRBJ2-3, with TRBD1 matching over 8 bases. In germline, CDR1 is SGHNT, CDR2 YYREEE (reference sequence). V lost 0 bases and J lost 2; bases outside the gene matches: 5. The CDR3 covers 16 residues.

The CDR3: CASSPSRRDRASKLFF. CDR3 sequence (DNA): TGTGCCAGCAGTCCTAGCCGCCGGGACAGGGCGAGCAAACTGTTTTTT. This chain links TRBV7-2 with TRBJ1-4; the match to TRBD1 covers 9 bases. J gave up 11 bases and V 6 bases, and 16 bases lay outside the gene matches. This CDR3 is 16 amino acids long. The V gene's germline CDR1 is SGHTA and CDR2 FQGNSA.

The CDR3 reads CASSLVGGTIYNEQFF. As DNA, the CDR3 is TGCGCCAGCAGCTTGGTGGGGGGGACAATTTACAATGAGCAGTTCTTC. The chain employs TRBV5-1 and TRBJ2-1; D is perhaps TRBD2 (7 bases). V lost 0 bases, J lost 4 bases, and 14 bases lay in between. The germline CDR1 and CDR2 sequences are SGHRS and YFSETQ. The CDR3 consists of 16 residues.

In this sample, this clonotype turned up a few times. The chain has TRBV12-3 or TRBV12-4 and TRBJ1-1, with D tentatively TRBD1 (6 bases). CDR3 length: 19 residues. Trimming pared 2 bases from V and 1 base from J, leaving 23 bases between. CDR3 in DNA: TGTGCCAGCAGTTTAAGCACCTTCCTCTCCGGGACAAAGAACACTGAAGCTTTCTTT. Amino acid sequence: CASSLSTFLSGTKNTEAFF.

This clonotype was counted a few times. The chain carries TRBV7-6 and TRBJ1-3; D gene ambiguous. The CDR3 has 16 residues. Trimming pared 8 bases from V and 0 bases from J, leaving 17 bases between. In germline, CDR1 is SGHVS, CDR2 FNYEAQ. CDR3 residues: CASLGPPTGSGNTIYF. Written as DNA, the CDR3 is TGTGCCAGCTTAGGACCTCCGACGGGCTCTGGAAACACCATATATTTT.

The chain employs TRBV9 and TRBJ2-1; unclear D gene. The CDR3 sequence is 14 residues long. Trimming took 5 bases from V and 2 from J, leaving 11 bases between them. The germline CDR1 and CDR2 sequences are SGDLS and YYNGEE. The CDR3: CASSRIHPYNEQFF. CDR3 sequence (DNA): TGTGCCAGCAGTAGGATTCACCCCTACAATGAGCAGTTCTTC.